This note documents a single T cell receptor beta chain sequence. Its target is not known. A read error may produce the germline difference seen at one junction end. This sample is drawn from a study of post-analysis software for immune sequencing data. TCR beta cDNA libraries had unique molecular identifiers. TCRdb reprocessed the PCR reads via MiXCR and lists one record per CDR3 protein. The sample consists of about 820,000 distinct CDR3 sequences, roughly half of them appearing once. Study-wide results and limits: TRBV5-6, TRBV5-1 and TRBV20-1 were among roughly five TRBV segments more frequent in patients than controls. Multiple sclerosis patients had significantly lower normalized Chao1 diversity than controls. F measure clustering grouped samples strongly by preparation batch.

The CDR3 length is 12 residues. CDR1 is SQVTM, CDR2 ANQGSEA, per germline. This chain joins TRBV29-1 and TRBJ1-5; the D gene is possibly TRBD1 (6 bases). Sequenced material: blood. This receptor was identified in a girl aged 5-17 years with multiple sclerosis. CDR3 region: CSVTQGNQLQHF. In DNA, the CDR3 is TGCAGCGTTACACAGGGTAATCAGCTCCAGCATTTT.